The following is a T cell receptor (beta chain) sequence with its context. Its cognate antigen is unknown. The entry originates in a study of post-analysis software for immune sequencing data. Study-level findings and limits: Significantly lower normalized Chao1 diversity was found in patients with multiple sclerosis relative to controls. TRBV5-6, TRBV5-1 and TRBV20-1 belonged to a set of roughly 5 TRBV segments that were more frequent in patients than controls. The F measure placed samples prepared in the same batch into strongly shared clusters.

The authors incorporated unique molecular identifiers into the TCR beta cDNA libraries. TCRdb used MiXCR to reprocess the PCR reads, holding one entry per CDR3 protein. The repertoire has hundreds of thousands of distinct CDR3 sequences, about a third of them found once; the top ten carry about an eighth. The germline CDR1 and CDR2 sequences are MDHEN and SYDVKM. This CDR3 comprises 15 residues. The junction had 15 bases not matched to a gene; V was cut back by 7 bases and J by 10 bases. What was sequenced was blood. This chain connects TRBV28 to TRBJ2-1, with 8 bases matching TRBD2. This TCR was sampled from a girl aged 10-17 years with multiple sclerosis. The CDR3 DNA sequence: TGTGCCAGCACCCTCGGAGGTGTGGCTAGCGGGGAGCAGTTCTTC. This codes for CASTLGGVASGEQFF.